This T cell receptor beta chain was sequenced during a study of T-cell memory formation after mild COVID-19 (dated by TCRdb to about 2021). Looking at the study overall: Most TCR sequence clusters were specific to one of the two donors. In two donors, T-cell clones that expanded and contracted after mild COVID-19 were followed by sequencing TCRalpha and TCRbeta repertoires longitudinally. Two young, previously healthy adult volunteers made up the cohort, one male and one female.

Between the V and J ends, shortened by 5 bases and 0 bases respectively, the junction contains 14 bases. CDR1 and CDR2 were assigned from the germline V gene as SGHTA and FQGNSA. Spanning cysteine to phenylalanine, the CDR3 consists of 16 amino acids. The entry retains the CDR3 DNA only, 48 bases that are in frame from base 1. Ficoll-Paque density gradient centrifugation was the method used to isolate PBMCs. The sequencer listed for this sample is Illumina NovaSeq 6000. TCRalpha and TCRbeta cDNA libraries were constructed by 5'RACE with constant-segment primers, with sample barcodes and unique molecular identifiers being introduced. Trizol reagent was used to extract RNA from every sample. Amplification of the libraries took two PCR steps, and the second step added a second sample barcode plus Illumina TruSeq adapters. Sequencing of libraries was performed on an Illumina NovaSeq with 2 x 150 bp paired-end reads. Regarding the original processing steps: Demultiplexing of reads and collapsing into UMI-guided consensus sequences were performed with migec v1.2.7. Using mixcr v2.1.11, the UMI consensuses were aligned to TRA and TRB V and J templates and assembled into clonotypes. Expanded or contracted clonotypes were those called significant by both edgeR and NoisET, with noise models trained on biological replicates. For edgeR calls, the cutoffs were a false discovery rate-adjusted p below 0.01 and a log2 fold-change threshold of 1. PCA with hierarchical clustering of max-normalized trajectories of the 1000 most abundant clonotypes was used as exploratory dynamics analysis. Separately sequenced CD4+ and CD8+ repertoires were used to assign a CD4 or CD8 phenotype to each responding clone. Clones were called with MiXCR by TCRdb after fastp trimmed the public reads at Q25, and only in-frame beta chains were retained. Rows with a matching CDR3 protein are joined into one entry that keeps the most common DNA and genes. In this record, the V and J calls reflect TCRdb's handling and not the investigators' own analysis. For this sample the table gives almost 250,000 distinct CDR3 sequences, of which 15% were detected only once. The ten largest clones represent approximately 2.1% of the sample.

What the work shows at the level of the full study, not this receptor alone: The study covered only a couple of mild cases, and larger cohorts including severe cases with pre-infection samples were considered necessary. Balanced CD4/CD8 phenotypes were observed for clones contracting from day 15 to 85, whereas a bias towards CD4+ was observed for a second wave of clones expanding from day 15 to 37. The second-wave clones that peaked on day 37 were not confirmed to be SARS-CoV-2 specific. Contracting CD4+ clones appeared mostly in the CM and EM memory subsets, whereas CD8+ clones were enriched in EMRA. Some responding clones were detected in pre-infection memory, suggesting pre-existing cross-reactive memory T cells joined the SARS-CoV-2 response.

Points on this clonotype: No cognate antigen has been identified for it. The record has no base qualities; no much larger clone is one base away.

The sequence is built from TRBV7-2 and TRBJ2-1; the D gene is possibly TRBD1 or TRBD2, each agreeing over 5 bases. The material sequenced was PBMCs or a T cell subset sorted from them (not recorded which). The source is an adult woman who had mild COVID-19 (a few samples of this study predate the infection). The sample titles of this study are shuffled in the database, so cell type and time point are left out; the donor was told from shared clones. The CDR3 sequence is CASSHGTGGSYNEQFF. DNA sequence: TGTGCCAGCAGCCACGGCACAGGAGGCTCCTACAATGAGCAGTTCTTC.